Detailed here is one T cell receptor beta chain. No antigen is known for it. From the RT-PCR reads, TCRdb called clonotypes with MiXCR, one entry per CDR3 protein. This table has under 500,000 distinct CDR3 sequences, approximately 11% appearing once. This sample was included in a study of response to subunit inactivated influenza vaccine. Regarding the study as a whole: The authors suggested that every seasonal influenza vaccination recruits few new T cells.

This CDR3 contains 14 residues. CDR1 and CDR2 from the germline V gene are SGHRS and YFSETQ. Trimming pared 4 bases from V and 5 bases from J, leaving 15 bases between. Sequencing was performed on PBMCs from blood, taken 40 to 50 days after vaccination. The J gene is TRBJ2-5, the V gene TRBV5-1; D perhaps matches TRBD1 (5 bases). The receptor comes from a man aged 50-60 years who received an inactivated influenza vaccine. The CDR3 loop reads CASSPRVPRETQYF. In DNA form, the CDR3 reads TGCGCCAGCAGCCCCAGGGTCCCTCGGGAGACCCAGTACTTC.